The 23 T cell receptor beta chains below all came from one sample that was sequenced in a study of T-cell reconstitution after alpha-beta-depleted transplantation in children. A TCRbeta library incorporating unique molecular identifiers was prepared. From the PCR reads, TCRdb called clonotypes with MiXCR, one entry per CDR3 protein. This sample yields some 600,000 distinct CDR3 sequences, of which 10% to 15% are seen a single time; about 2.2% belongs to the top ten. The starting material was PBMCs, mostly from graft donor cells, obtained 360 days after TCRalphabeta/CD19-depleted stem cell transplant. These receptors all stem from a male patient between 5 and 17 years old who had a stem cell transplant for acute myeloid leukemia, so the T cells may come from the graft donor.

The rearrangement links TRBV7-9 to TRBJ1-6, with D possibly matching TRBD1 (6 bases). The CDR3 loop spans 15 amino acids. V was pared by 2 bases and J by 8 bases, with 13 bases between. CDR1 is SEHNR and CDR2 is FQNEAQ in the germline V gene (reference sequence). CDR3 sequence reads: CASSLLGAVDSPLHF. The CDR3 DNA follows: TGTGCCAGCAGCTTACTGGGGGCGGTCGATTCACCCCTCCACTTT.

This clonotype was found a few times. The chain carries TRBV7-8 and TRBJ1-1; D possibly corresponds to TRBD1 (5 bases). With 3 bases removed from V and 7 bases from J, the gap between germline ends came to 12 bases. The CDR3 is 13 residues long. The V gene's germline CDR1 is SGHVS and CDR2 FQNEAQ. DNA of the CDR3: TGTGCCAGCAGCTTCAGGGAAAGGTTTGAAGCTTTCTTT. Amino acids: CASSFRERFEAFF.

CDR3 residues: CASSPFGLAGGPLLTDTQYF. For the CDR3, the DNA is TGTGCCAGCAGCCCCTTCGGACTAGCGGGAGGCCCTCTCCTCACAGATACGCAGTATTTT. This chain connects TRBV11-2 to TRBJ2-3; 14 bases map to TRBD2. The germline V gene encodes CDR1 SGHAT and CDR2 FQNNGV. With V trimmed by 5 bases and J by 2 bases, 15 bases remained unmatched. The CDR3 runs to 20 residues.

V is TRBV6-2 or TRBV6-3 and J is TRBJ1-2, with 7 bases fitting TRBD1. The CDR3 is made up of 15 amino acids. The ends lost 4 bases at V and 5 bases at J; junction bases unmatched: 10. Germline loops: CDR1 MNHEY, CDR2 SVGEGT. In nucleotides, the CDR3 is TGTGCCAGCAGTTCCTCCGGGACAGCGTCATATGGCTACACCTTC. This translates into CASSSSGTASYGYTF.

The chain uses TRBV7-7 and TRBJ2-3; perhaps TRBD1 as D (6 bases). There are 17 residues in the CDR3. V was cut by 2 bases and J by 4 bases, with 19 bases left in between. Germline V gives CDR1 SSHAT, CDR2 FNYEAQ (reference sequence). The CDR3 bases are TGTGCCAGCAGCTTATTCCCTGGGGGCAGGGTCCCAGATACGCAGTATTTT. Translating gives CASSLFPGGRVPDTQYF.

The CDR3, as DNA: TGCGCCAGCAGCTTCCGGGGGTGGAAGACCCAGTACTTC. Its translation is CASSFRGWKTQYF. This chain uses TRBV5-1 with TRBJ2-5; TRBD2 is a possible D gene (6 bases). Germline V gene data show CDR1 as SGHRS and CDR2 as YFSETQ. V lost 2 bases, J lost 6 bases, and 11 bases lay in between. The CDR3 length is 13 residues.

Only a few counts were recorded for this clonotype. The chain is built from TRBV7-3 and TRBJ2-1; either TRBD1 or TRBD2 may fit D (5 bases each). The CDR3 length is 14 residues. Germline-derived CDR1 and CDR2 are SGHTA and FQGTGA. Trimming removed 4 bases from V and 7 bases from J, with 14 bases in between. The CDR3, as DNA: TGTGCCAGCAGCTACATGGGCAGGGAGAATGAGCAGTTCTTC. Translation gives CASSYMGRENEQFF.

This rearrangement joins TRBV7-9 to TRBJ1-1; TRBD1 might be the D (6 bases). Looked up from germline, CDR1 is SEHNR and CDR2 is FQNEAQ (reference sequence). V lost 1 base to trimming and J lost 1 base, with 10 bases between them. This CDR3 has 15 amino acids. The CDR3 DNA sequence: TGTGCCAGCAGCTTAGTCGGGACACCGAACACTGAAGCTTTCTTT. Translation: CASSLVGTPNTEAFF. Drawing the rest from reference TRBV7-9 and TRBJ1-1, the complete variable domain is DTGVSQNPRHKITKRGQNVTFRCDPISEHNRLYWYRQTLGQGPEFLTYFQNEAQLEKSRLLSDRFSAERPKGSFSTLEIQRTEQGDSAMYLCASSLVGTPNTEAFFGQGTRLTVV.

V is TRBV5-1 and J is TRBJ2-7; tentative D call: TRBD1 (5 bases). Trimming removed 4 bases from V and 5 bases from J, with 13 bases in between. Germline CDR1 is SGHRS and CDR2 is YFSETQ. This CDR3 region has 13 residues. The CDR3 DNA reads TGCGCCAGCAGCGTCGTTAGGGGAAACGAGCAGTACTTC. This gives the protein CASSVVRGNEQYF.

The chain links TRBV6-5 to TRBJ2-7; TRBD2 aligns across 14 bases. Germline CDR1 reads MNHEY; CDR2 reads SVGAGI. The length of the CDR3 is 19 residues. V dropped 0 bases and J dropped 4; count of bases not matched to a gene: 11. DNA of the CDR3: TGTGCCAGCAGTTACTCGACTAGCGGGAGGGCCTTCCCTGGGTACGAGCAGTACTTC. The encoded protein is CASSYSTSGRAFPGYEQYF.

This clonotype was seen many times. The chain employs TRBV4-3 and TRBJ2-2; the match to TRBD1 covers 8 bases. The CDR3 has 15 amino acids. The J segment lost 4 bases and the V segment lost 4 bases, leaving 5 bases of the junction unmatched. CDR1 is LGHNA, CDR2 YSLEER, per germline. The CDR3 DNA follows: TGCGCCAGCAGCCCTTCGGGACAGGCCACCGGGGAGCTGTTTTTT. This codes for CASSPSGQATGELFF.

The rearrangement links TRBV20-1 to TRBJ2-7, with TRBD2 matching over 11 bases. This CDR3 has 15 amino acids. Trimming at V came to 3 bases and at J to 5 bases, leaving 9 bases not matched to a gene. The germline gives CDR1 DFQATT, CDR2 SNEGSKA (reference sequence). DNA for the CDR3: TGCAGTGCTAGTGACTCTAGCGGGAGGAAAGACGAGCAGTACTTC. As protein: CSASDSSGRKDEQYF.

The chain carries TRBV5-1 and TRBJ2-1; D is unclear. The CDR3 length is 15 residues. Germline-derived CDR1 and CDR2 are SGHRS and YFSETQ. V was trimmed by 0 bases and J by 0 bases, leaving 7 bases between them. CDR3 sequence (DNA): TGCGCCAGCAGCTTGGCAGAGGACTCCTACAATGAGCAGTTCTTC. It specifies CASSLAEDSYNEQFF.

In its sample, this clonotype was seen a few times. The chain has TRBV10-3 and TRBJ2-7; 9 bases match TRBD1. With V trimmed by 11 bases and J by 5 bases, 13 bases remained unmatched. Germline values: CDR1 ENHRY, CDR2 SYGVKD. There are 14 residues in the CDR3. In nucleotides, the CDR3 is TGTGCCGCCACAAGGGACAGGGTAACCCACGAGCAGTACTTC. As protein: CAATRDRVTHEQYF.

The table lists this clonotype with a few counts. V is TRBV11-1 and J is TRBJ2-1; D is perhaps TRBD1 (6 bases). The germline V gene has CDR1 SGHAT and CDR2 FQDESV (reference sequence). Trimming shortened V by 5 bases and J by 2 bases, and 19 bases separated the two germline ends. The CDR3 runs 17 residues. DNA of the CDR3: TGTGCCAGCAGCCCCCTTCCCAGGGGCTTTCCCTACAATGAGCAGTTCTTC. It is translated as CASSPLPRGFPYNEQFF.

In this sample, this clonotype turned up a few times. The chain carries TRBV3-1 and TRBJ2-2; no clear D gene. This CDR3 comprises 14 residues. Trimming cost V 1 base and J 4 bases, with 7 bases left between them. In germline, CDR1 is LGHDT, CDR2 YNNKEL (reference sequence). CDR3 DNA sequence: TGTGCCAGCAGCCAAGGGACGGGCACCGGGGAGCTGTTTTTT. Its protein product is CASSQGTGTGELFF.

This clonotype was picked up many times. The chain uses TRBV7-2 and TRBJ2-4; a possible D gene is TRBD2 (5 bases). CDR1 SGHTA and CDR2 FQGNSA come from the germline V gene. Trimming left V 0 bases short and J 2 bases short, with 14 bases between. This CDR3 region has 17 residues. CDR3 in amino acids: CASSLACAGGTKNIQYF. As DNA, the CDR3 is TGTGCCAGCAGCTTAGCGTGTGCTGGAGGTACCAAAAACATTCAGTACTTC.

The chain couples TRBV20-1 to TRBJ2-5; a weak D match, TRBD2 (5 bases). The germline V gene has CDR1 DFQATT and CDR2 SNEGSKA (reference sequence). Trimming stripped 0 bases from V and 2 bases from J, with 13 bases between. The CDR3 has 15 amino acids. The CDR3 nucleotides read TGCAGTGCTAGAGATTGGCGGGCTTTTCAAGAGACCCAGTACTTC. Translated, it gives CSARDWRAFQETQYF.

The rearrangement uses TRBV15 and TRBJ2-3; 9 positions agree with TRBD2. Germline V gene lookup returns CDR1 LNHNV and CDR2 YYDKDF (reference sequence). Losses at the gene ends were 0 bases for V and 4 bases for J; bases not matched to a gene: 8. There are 17 residues in the CDR3. The CDR3 here is CATSRESLAGRSDTQYF. In nucleotides, the CDR3 is TGTGCCACCAGCAGAGAGAGCCTAGCGGGGAGGTCAGATACGCAGTATTTT.

In its sample, this clonotype was seen many times. The chain links TRBV12-3 or TRBV12-4 to TRBJ1-3, with D maybe TRBD1 (5 bases). The CDR3 totals 16 residues. The V end was cut by 7 bases, the J end by 6 bases, with 22 bases between. CDR3 in amino acids: CASTLSIGDPKNTIYF. CDR3 nucleotide sequence: TGTGCCAGCACCCTTTCCATAGGGGACCCTAAAAACACCATATATTTT.

This clonotype occurred a few times. V usage is TRBV18 and J usage is TRBJ2-5, with a weak D call TRBD1 (6 bases). Germline CDR1 reads KGHSH; CDR2 reads LQKENI. Trimming stripped 1 base from V and 1 base from J, with 16 bases between. This CDR3 comprises 17 residues. The CDR3 DNA sequence: TGTGCCAGCTCACCACTTCCCCGGCACAGGGCCCAAGAGACCCAGTACTTC. Translating it yields CASSPLPRHRAQETQYF.

This clonotype was seen at least ten times. This chain links TRBV5-4 with TRBJ2-1; 10 bases match TRBD2. This CDR3 region has 15 residues. J lost 7 bases, V lost 1 base, and 5 bases had no gene match. Germline V gene data show CDR1 as SGHNT and CDR2 as YYREEE (reference sequence). CDR3 sequence reads: CASSLPAGGPNEQFF. The DNA for the CDR3 is TGTGCCAGCAGCTTGCCAGCGGGAGGGCCAAATGAGCAGTTCTTC.

In this sample, this clonotype turned up a few times. J is TRBJ1-1 and V is TRBV6-5; 10 nucleotides align to TRBD1. The V segment lost 6 bases and the J segment 7 bases; nucleotides outside the gene matches: 2. Germline CDR1 is MNHEY and CDR2 is SVGAGI. The CDR3 is 12 amino acids. CDR3 in amino acids: CASRTGGLEAFF. CDR3 nucleotides: TGTGCCAGCAGGACAGGGGGCCTTGAAGCTTTCTTT.